In this sample, the clone carrying this T cell receptor beta chain turned up once. One junction end disagrees with the germline gene, perhaps due to a read error. The data belong to a study of T cell responses to AZD1222 COVID-19 vaccine. Germline CDR1 reads ENHRY; CDR2 reads SYGVKD. The CDR3 runs 16 residues. Produced via immunoSEQ multiplex PCR; TCRdb's table is partial and in-frame only. This sample has roughly 120,000 clones, with 92% found just once. Pooled samples include second doses given at about 4 or 12 weeks. The origin of this receptor is an adult who received the AZD1222 COVID-19 vaccine. The V and J genes are TRBV10-3 and TRBJ1-3; the match to TRBD1 covers 7 bases. The source was peripheral blood, collected 28 days after the second AZD1222 dose. For the CDR3, the DNA is TGTACCATCAGTGACAGGGACAGACTCTTTGGAAACACCATATATTTT. Protein: CTISDRDRLFGNTIYF.